A single T cell receptor beta chain is shown here with its context. Its antigen is unknown. The data stem from a study of blood T cells in healthy people across ages. The CDR3 runs 17 residues. Losses at the gene ends were 5 bases for V and 4 bases for J; bases not matched to a gene: 13. Germline loops: CDR1 DFQATT, CDR2 SNEGSKA (reference sequence). Together with a sample-barcoded 5' primer, a J-beta primer mix was included in a second PCR lasting about 6 to 11 cycles. A tag from a template-switch adaptor with 12 random nucleotides marked each cDNA molecule. Via MiXCR, TCRdb re-called the 5' RACE reads, giving one row per CDR3 protein. The sample yields approximately 670,000 distinct CDR3 sequences, roughly 41% seen once. Study results and limitations: Researchers judged that diversity estimates from one million T cells fell short of true values.

Sequenced material: blood. The source of this sequence is a man aged 80 or over in good health. The chain recombines TRBV20-1 with TRBJ2-1, with TRBD2 matching over 11 bases. The CDR3 spells CSASKVTSGIEYNEQFF. CDR3 sequence (DNA): TGCAGTGCTTCCAAGGTGACTAGCGGGATTGAGTACAATGAGCAGTTCTTC.